The clone carrying this T cell receptor (beta chain) was counted a few times. Its antigen is still unknown. The data stem from a study of PD-1 blockade in classical Hodgkin lymphoma. Broader study findings: Those patients who began receiving nivolumab less than 1 year after ASCT had lower diversity, and they were excluded.

Time point described: cycle 4 day 1 (C4D1), after five to seven weeks of nivolumab. Relapses following autologous stem cell transplantation were seen in all patients, with brentuximab vedotin exposure varying. This CDR3 contains 12 residues. Per the germline V gene, CDR1 is SNHLY and CDR2 is FYNNEI. The trim removed 6 bases at V and 7 bases at J, leaving 6 bases unmatched. Some clones are missing from TCRdb's copy, which holds only in-frame ones; the method was immunoSEQ multiplex PCR. The repertoire holds 25,000 to 30,000 clones, with roughly 78% as singletons. The V call is TRBV2, the J call TRBJ2-7, with TRBD2 identical over 7 bases. This sample comprised peripheral blood mononuclear cells (PBMCs), obtained before the fourth cycle of nivolumab. The TCR originated in a human donor with classical Hodgkin lymphoma. This CDR3 reads CASRAGVVEQYF. The CDR3 DNA follows: TGTGCCAGCAGGGCGGGAGTAGTAGAGCAGTACTTC. Full variable domain (rest looked up from reference TRBV2 and TRBJ2-7): EPEVTQTPSHQVTQMGQEVILRCVPISNHLYFYWYRQILGQKVEFLVSFYNNEISEKSEIFDDQFSVERPDGSNFTLKIRSTKLEDSAMYFCASRAGVVEQYFGPGTRLTVT.